The present entry profiles one T cell receptor beta chain with its context. This sample was included in a study of blood T cell repertoires in COVID-19. Overall study: Sites in the United States, Italy and Spain provided acute and convalescent COVID-19 samples. Nucleic acid was either cDNA or gDNA, and it came from T cells, B-cell-depleted T cells, or PBMCs.

The germline CDR1 and CDR2 sequences are SGHDT and YYEEEE. The V end lost 1 base, the J end lost 6 bases, and 24 bases lay between the germline ends. The CDR3 covers 18 residues. In the original workflow: Using reference gene primer amplification, nucleated cell counts were estimated. Here immunoSEQ multiplex PCR was the method, and the copy in TCRdb shows in-frame clones only, minus some. V and J calls and clone size follow that table, whereas D and trimming were derived from the DNA. The table lists 200,000 or so clones, around four fifths of them singletons. The origin of this receptor is a woman aged 40-49 years with acute or convalescent COVID-19. Sequencing was carried out using peripheral blood. The chain carries TRBV5-6 and TRBJ2-3; a weak D match, TRBD1 (6 bases). This chain's CDR3 is CASSLISQGMFVFDTQYF. The CDR3 nucleotides read TGTGCCAGCAGCTTGATAAGCCAGGGGATGTTTGTGTTTGATACGCAGTATTTT. The full variable domain, rest sourced from reference TRBV5-6 and TRBJ2-3, is DAGVTQSPTHLIKTRGQQVTLRCSPKSGHDTVSWYQQALGQGPQFIFQYYEEEERQRGNFPDRFSGHQFPNYSSELNVNALLLGDSALYLCASSLISQGMFVFDTQYFGPGTRLTVL.